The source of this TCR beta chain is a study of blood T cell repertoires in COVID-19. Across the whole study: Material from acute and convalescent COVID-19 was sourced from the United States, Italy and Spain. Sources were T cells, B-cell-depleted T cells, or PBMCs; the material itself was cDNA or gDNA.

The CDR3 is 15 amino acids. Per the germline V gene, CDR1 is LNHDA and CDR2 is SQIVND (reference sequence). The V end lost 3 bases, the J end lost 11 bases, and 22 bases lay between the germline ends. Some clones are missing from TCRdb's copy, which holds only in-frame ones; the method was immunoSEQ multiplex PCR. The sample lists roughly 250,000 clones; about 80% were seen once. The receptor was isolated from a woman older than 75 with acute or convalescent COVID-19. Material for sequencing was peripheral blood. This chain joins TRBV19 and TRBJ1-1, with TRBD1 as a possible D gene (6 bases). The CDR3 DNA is TGTGCCAGTAGTATGGCACAGGGTATAGCTCTCAAGGCTTTCTTT. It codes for CASSMAQGIALKAFF.